This TCR beta chain emerged from a study of long-term antiretroviral therapy in people with HIV. As for the study in general: Of all samples, the earliest predate the 2015 immediate-ART recommendation by about a decade.

Researchers ran immunoSEQ v3.0 at survey level. Generated by immunoSEQ multiplex PCR, the TCRdb table keeps only in-frame clones and is missing some. The repertoire includes tens of thousands of clones, about 96% of them detected once, and less than 9.5% sits in the top ten. With regard to this clone: What it recognizes is unknown.

Study-level results: Dominating the repertoire at all time points were the clones that expanded before ART. Whereas controls had wider CDR3 length ranges, HIV repertoires had narrower ones.

All participants with HIV were treated in the United States. Trimming pared 6 bases from V and 0 bases from J, leaving 12 bases between. This CDR3 comprises 14 residues. Germline V CDR1 and CDR2: SNHLY, FYNNEI. The input for sequencing was unsorted PBMCs, taken roughly 6.3 years after starting antiretroviral therapy. The chain links TRBV2 to TRBJ2-7, with a weak D call TRBD2 (5 bases). The origin of this receptor is a man aged 25-45 years with HIV. The CDR3 region has the DNA TGTGCCAGCAGCCGGGATCCTTACTCCTACGAGCAGTACTTC. It encodes CASSRDPYSYEQYF.